This T cell receptor beta chain was documented in a study of T-cell memory formation after mild COVID-19. J was trimmed by 3 bases and V by 4 bases; bases with no gene match: 6. Germline V gene lookup returns CDR1 SGHVS and CDR2 FQNEAQ. This CDR3 contains 15 residues. Points from the study as a whole: Second-wave clones with a day 37 peak had unconfirmed SARS-CoV-2 specificity.

This clonotype was recorded a few times. Its matching antigen is unknown. Using its own MiXCR run on the 5' RACE reads, TCRdb lists one record per CDR3 protein. The sample contains fewer than 200,000 distinct CDR3 sequences, about an eighth of which appear only once. The V and J genes are TRBV7-8 and TRBJ2-1; TRBD1 aligns across 7 bases. The specimen sequenced was PBMCs or a T cell subset sorted from them (not recorded which). The TCR originated in a man between 18 and 35 years old who had mild COVID-19 (a few samples of this study predate the infection). Cell type and time point are not known. The DNA for the CDR3 is TGTGCCAGCAGCTCCCCGGCAGGGGGCTACAATGAGCAGTTCTTC. It yields the protein CASSSPAGGYNEQFF.